This T cell receptor beta chain originates from a study of blood T cell repertoires in COVID-19 (dated by TCRdb to the early 2020s). The study in broad terms: Collaborator samples came from the United States, Italy and Spain and covered acute and convalescent phases of COVID-19. The repertoires were released in a freely available public database meant as a resource for research on the immune response to SARS-CoV-2. HLA class I and class II types, where available, came from metadata supplied by the sample provider rather than from assay-based typing. Samples were obtained from the ongoing ImmuneRACE study (first 160 participants) and from 1,200 or so subjects provided by 6 global collaborators. The prospective study material was composed of cDNA or gDNA derived from T cells, B-cell-depleted T cells, or PBMCs. Subjects who had been exposed to COVID-19, were actively infected with it, or had recovered from it provided the deeply sampled blood TCRbeta repertoires that made up the dataset. Nearly every sample came with metadata listing a de-identified subject ID, COVID-19 status, age in years and sex.

What the study reported, not specific to this receptor: Clinical and demographic metadata were provided uncurated, with the amount varying by source and participant.

In the prospective study, participants were roughly 18 to 95 years old, resided in about two dozen geographic areas of the United States, and were enrolled through a virtual design. Cohort assignment in the prospective study relied on participant-reported clinical history from a screening survey and a study questionnaire. Recovered participants in ImmuneRACE Cohort 3 were defined as having two consecutive negative NP/OP PCR tests, clearance from a healthcare professional, or resolution of symptoms. In the prospective study, mobile phlebotomists collected whole blood, serum and a nasopharyngeal or oropharyngeal swab from each participant. Over a 2-month period, participants in the prospective study had the option of providing additional blood draws and questionnaires. Blood samples from the prospective study were shipped frozen or at room temperature prior to DNA extraction. As regards this clone: Its antigen remains undetermined. Base quality data are lacking; no much larger clone is found one base away.

TCRbeta CDR3 regions were amplified from genomic DNA using the immunoSEQ Assay, a bias-controlled multiplex PCR. Per the source publication's procedure: The number of nucleated cells in each sample was estimated from the amplification of reference gene primers within the assay. To quantify the absolute abundance of each unique TCRbeta CDR3 rearrangement, sequence reads were collapsed and filtered. For each sample, productive Simpson clonality was calculated as the square root of Simpson's diversity index across productive rearrangements. The table comes from immuneACCESS by way of TCRdb, which keeps in-frame sequences with V and J called. Part of the clones is missing from these tables; in studies checked, under half for an unresolved V gene and the rest for unknown reasons. V, J and clone size derive from that table, while D and trimming were established from the DNA sequence. The sample table holds approximately 150,000 clones, of which 80% to 90% were seen once. Around 15% of the sample rests with the top ten.

Sequencing was performed on PBMCs or T cells enriched from blood (not recorded which). The origin of this receptor is a man aged 50-59 years who had recovered from COVID-19.

The CDR3 reads CATGLGLAGGLEQFF. The DNA sequence reads TGTGCCACTGGATTGGGCCTAGCGGGGGGGCTTGAGCAGTTCTTC. The chain was built from TRBV19 and TRBJ2-1; 12 bases in the junction line up with TRBD2. The CDR3, cysteine through phenylalanine, is 15 amino acids long. Solely the CDR3 DNA is kept, with 45 bases framed from the first base. Trimming takes 10 bases off V and 9 bases off J; junction bases not matched to a gene: 13. From a lookup of the germline V gene (reference sequence), CDR1 and CDR2 are LNHDA and SQIVND.